The clone carrying this T cell receptor beta chain was detected only a few times. The target antigen is unknown. Treatment indicated: roughly nine-day PBMC culture with coronavirus spike peptide pools or control peptides (ViraFEST assay). The data were taken from a study of vaccination and CD4 T cells after COVID-19. CD4+ T cells that had been cultured provided DNA sequenced with the Oncomine TCR Beta short-read assay. TCRdb passed the PCR reads through MiXCR, listing each CDR3 protein once. The sample yields about 4,600 distinct CDR3 sequences, around 43% seen once. The CDR3 runs to 13 residues. The V end was cut by 1 base, the J end by 6 bases, with 9 bases between. Germline V CDR1 and CDR2: DFQATT, SNEGSKA (reference sequence).

Sequencing was carried out using CD4+ T cells from blood, cultured in vitro. The chain carries TRBV20-1 and TRBJ2-2; D is undetermined. The TCR sequence derives from a human donor who had recovered from COVID-19. CDR3 nucleotide sequence: TGCAGTGCTAGAGGACCGAATGCCGGGGAGCTGTTTTTT. Translating gives CSARGPNAGELFF.